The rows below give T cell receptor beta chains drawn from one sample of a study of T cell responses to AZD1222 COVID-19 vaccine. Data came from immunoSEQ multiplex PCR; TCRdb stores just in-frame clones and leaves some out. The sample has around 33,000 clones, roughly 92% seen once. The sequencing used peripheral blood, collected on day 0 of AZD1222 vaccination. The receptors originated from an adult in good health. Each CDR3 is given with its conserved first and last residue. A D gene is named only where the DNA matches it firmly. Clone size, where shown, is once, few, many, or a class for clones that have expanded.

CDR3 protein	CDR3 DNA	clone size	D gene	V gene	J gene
CSATTGNTQYF	TGCAGTGCTACCACAGGCAATACGCAGTATTTT	.	.	TRBV20-1	TRBJ2-3
CASSSGGWGGADTQYF	TGTGCCAGCAGTTCCGGAGGTTGGGGTGGGGCAGATACGCAGTATTTT	.	.	TRBV11-2	TRBJ2-3
CASREGTGVTPLHF	TGTGCCAGCAGGGAGGGGACAGGTGTAACCCCCCTCCACTTT	.	TRBD1	TRBV27	TRBJ1-6
CSARPQETQYF	TGCAGTGCTAGACCACAAGAGACCCAGTACTTC	.	.	TRBV20-1	TRBJ2-5
CASTSGGSGELFF	TGTGCCAGCACCTCAGGGGGGTCCGGGGAGCTGTTTTTT	.	.	TRBV2	TRBJ2-2
CASTDSGWNTEAFF	TGTGCCAGCACGGACTCGGGATGGAACACTGAAGCTTTCTTT	.	.	TRBV25-1	TRBJ1-1
CATSEDGTAVGQFF	TGTGCCACCAGTGAGGACGGGACGGCAGTCGGGCAGTTCTTC	.	.	TRBV24-1	TRBJ2-1
CASSESAASGTEAFF	TGCGCCAGCAGTGAGTCAGCAGCCTCGGGGACTGAAGCTTTCTTT	.	.	TRBV10-1	TRBJ1-1
CASSLLVGPQETQYF	TGTGCCAGCAGTTTATTGGTCGGCCCCCAAGAGACCCAGTACTTC	once	.	TRBV27	TRBJ2-5
CASSQETGKGPEAFF	TGTGCCAGCAGCCAAGAGACAGGGAAGGGCCCTGAAGCTTTCTTT	.	TRBD1	TRBV3-1/TRBV3-2	TRBJ1-1
CASSFSQGATEAFF	TGCGCCAGCAGCTTTAGTCAGGGGGCCACTGAAGCTTTCTTT	.	TRBD1	TRBV5-1	TRBJ1-1
CASSQVDRGRENTIYF	TGTGCCAGCAGCCAGGTAGACAGGGGGCGTGAAAACACCATATATTTT	.	TRBD1	TRBV3-1/TRBV3-2	TRBJ1-3
CASRTGAVGNTIYF	TGTGCCAGCAGGACAGGGGCGGTTGGAAACACCATATATTTT	.	TRBD1	TRBV6-6	TRBJ1-3